Listed here are 27 T cell receptor beta chains from one sample, sequenced in a study of regulatory T cells in long-lasting Graves disease. The TCR beta library used iRepertoire HTBI primers with Arm-PCR amplification of CDR3. MiXCR was run by TCRdb on the multiplex PCR reads, yielding one entry per CDR3 protein. This sample has 360,000 or so distinct CDR3 sequences, with less than 30% found just once. Stated time point: persistent/refractory GD, antithyroid drugs over 5 years with positive TRAb. The authors made the TCR library using RNA they extracted from PBMCs. Material: peripheral blood mononuclear cells (PBMCs), obtained when the disease was refractory, from a patient treated with antithyroid drugs. The receptors derive from a woman between 35 and 50 years old with Graves disease.

In this sample, this clonotype turned up many times. V gene TRBV2 combines with J gene TRBJ1-1; the D is unclear. The germline V gene encodes CDR1 SNHLY and CDR2 FYNNEI. V lost 8 bases and J lost 0, with 10 bases in between. The CDR3 is 13 residues long. Written as DNA, the CDR3 is TGTGCCAGCGTTCGACTCATGAACACTGAAGCTTTCTTT. Amino acid sequence: CASVRLMNTEAFF.

This clonotype was observed at least ten times. The chain links TRBV28 to TRBJ2-7; 8 nucleotides agree with TRBD2. Germline-derived CDR1 and CDR2 are MDHEN and SYDVKM. This CDR3 is built from 16 residues. With 1 base clipped from V and 4 bases from J, the junction kept 9 bases outside the gene matches. The CDR3, as DNA: TGTGCCAGCAGTTTATCCCGCGGTAGCGGGATATACGAGCAGTACTTC. Encoded protein: CASSLSRGSGIYEQYF.

Details on this clonotype: Just one base apart from a much larger clone, this may be a read error. CDR3 in amino acids: CASSLYFGLGRRETQHF. In DNA, the CDR3 is TGTGCCAGCAGTTTGTACTTCGGTTTGGGGCGCAGGGAGACCCAGCACTTC. V is TRBV28 and J is TRBJ2-5; the D gene could be TRBD1 or TRBD2 (5 bases each). The length of the CDR3 is 17 residues. Germline CDR1 is MDHEN and CDR2 is SYDVKM.

The chain uses TRBV28 and TRBJ2-3; 10 bases are a match to TRBD2. After removal of 6 bases from V and 1 base from J, the junction contained 4 bases not matched to a gene. The CDR3 covers 15 residues. The germline V gene has CDR1 MDHEN and CDR2 SYDVKM. CDR3 loop: CASSNLAGGTDTQYF. The CDR3 region has the DNA TGTGCCAGCAGCAACCTAGCGGGAGGCACAGATACGCAGTATTTT.

This clonotype turned up a few times. This sequence joins TRBV12-3 or TRBV12-4 and TRBJ2-2, with 16 bases matching TRBD2. There are 21 residues in the CDR3. V was clipped by 4 bases and J by 6 bases; unmatched bases: 17. Written as DNA, the CDR3 is TGTGCCAGCAGTTCATACACAGCCTCCGGGACTAGCGGGAGGGCCGCCGGGGAGCTGTTTTTT. It specifies CASSSYTASGTSGRAAGELFF.

V and J are TRBV20-1 and TRBJ1-6, with D maybe TRBD1 (5 bases). Trimming shortened V by 3 bases and J by 9 bases, and 12 bases separated the two germline ends. Germline V gene lookup returns CDR1 DFQATT and CDR2 SNEGSKA (reference sequence). The CDR3 consists of 13 residues. This chain's CDR3 is CSASLQGRSPLHF. Written as DNA, the CDR3 is TGCAGTGCTAGCCTTCAGGGTCGTTCACCCCTCCACTTT.

The table lists this clonotype with a few counts. The rearrangement links TRBV13 to TRBJ2-1, with D perhaps matching TRBD1 or TRBD2 (5 bases each). The length of the CDR3 is 19 residues. Germline CDR1 reads PRHDT; CDR2 reads FYEKMQ (reference sequence). V dropped 2 bases and J dropped 0 bases, with 20 bases sitting between them. CDR3 region: CASSLSTGLAVSSYNEQFF. In DNA, the CDR3 is TGTGCCAGCAGCTTAAGTACGGGGCTAGCCGTGAGCTCCTACAATGAGCAGTTCTTC.

This clonotype was counted many times. The chain is built from TRBV28 and TRBJ2-1, with D perhaps given as TRBD1 or TRBD2 (5 bases each). The germline V gene encodes CDR1 MDHEN and CDR2 SYDVKM. Trimming stripped 2 bases from V and 9 bases from J, with 5 bases between. The length of the CDR3 is 11 residues. CDR3 coding DNA: TGTGCCAGCAGTTTAGGGGGTGAGCAGTTCTTC. It yields the protein CASSLGGEQFF.

This clonotype came up many times. This chain connects TRBV6-2 or TRBV6-3 to TRBJ2-7; possible D gene TRBD1, 7 bases. The CDR3 runs to 15 residues. V lost 4 bases, J lost 0 bases, and 13 bases lay in between. Germline V gene sequence: CDR1 MNHEY, CDR2 SVGEGT. CDR3 DNA: TGTGCCAGCAGTTCCCGACAGGGAGGCTCCTACGAGCAGTACTTC. Encoded protein: CASSSRQGGSYEQYF.

Only a few counts were recorded for this clonotype. The chain links TRBV18 to TRBJ1-4; TRBD1 might be the D (6 bases). The germline V gene has CDR1 KGHSH and CDR2 LQKENI. The CDR3 is 16 residues long. Trimming pared 3 bases from V and 5 bases from J, leaving 16 bases between. The chain's CDR3 is CASSPDSFSPNEKLFF. CDR3 nucleotide sequence: TGTGCCAGCTCACCGGACAGTTTTAGCCCCAATGAAAAACTGTTTTTT. Variable domain in full (rest from reference TRBV18 and TRBJ1-4): NAGVMQNPRHLVRRRGQEARLRCSPMKGHSHVYWYRQLPEEGLKFMVYLQKENIIDESGMPKERFSAEFPKEGPSILRIQQVVRGDSAAYFCASSPDSFSPNEKLFFGSGTQLSVL.

The rearrangement links TRBV5-6 to TRBJ2-7, with 9 positions matching TRBD2. V lost 2 bases, J lost 2 bases, and 8 bases stayed unmatched. From germline, CDR1 is SGHDT and CDR2 YYEEEE. There are 16 residues in the CDR3. The CDR3 DNA follows: TGTGCCAGCAGCTTTGGCCCTAGCGGGGTCCCCTACGAGCAGTACTTC. This sequence encodes CASSFGPSGVPYEQYF.

The chain is built from TRBV2 and TRBJ1-4, with 7 positions matching TRBD1. Germline lookup yields CDR1 SNHLY and CDR2 FYNNEI. Trimming cost V 5 bases and J 8 bases; bases outside gene matches: 8. The CDR3 runs 14 residues. The CDR3 DNA reads TGTGCCAGCAGTTCGGACAGGTTCGAAGAAAAACTGTTTTTT. Its protein is CASSSDRFEEKLFF.

The chain is built from TRBV7-9 and TRBJ2-1; D is undetermined. The germline V gene has CDR1 SEHNR and CDR2 FQNEAQ (reference sequence). The V gene lost 3 bases and the J gene lost 6 bases, with 6 bases spanning the gap. This CDR3 contains 12 residues. CDR3 DNA: TGTGCCAGCAGCTTTGGACGCAATGAGCAGTTCTTC. It is translated as CASSFGRNEQFF.

This clonotype was counted at least ten times. The genes are TRBV10-3 and TRBJ1-2; D might be TRBD1 (6 bases). V was shortened by 6 bases and J by 0 bases, with 8 bases between the two germline ends. The CDR3 consists of 13 residues. Germline values: CDR1 ENHRY, CDR2 SYGVKD. The CDR3 here is CAIRQGANYGYTF. The CDR3 nucleotides are TGTGCCATCAGACAGGGAGCTAACTATGGCTACACCTTC.

Remarks on this clonotype: Given the absence of the conserved phenylalanine or tryptophan at the CDR3 end, a read error is likely. DNA for the CDR3: TGTGCCAGCAGCTTAAATGGGGGGACCTATAATTCACCCCTCCACTCT. It translates to CASSLNGGTYNSPLHS. The chain carries TRBV7-3 and TRBJ1-6; a weak D match, TRBD1 (5 bases). The germline V gene encodes CDR1 SGHTA and CDR2 FQGTGA. Trimming cost V 1 base and J 2 bases, with 9 bases left between them. The CDR3 is 16 amino acids.

This clonotype was detected only a few times. The rearrangement uses TRBV9 and TRBJ2-2; no firm D call. The length of the CDR3 is 12 residues. Germline V gene sequence: CDR1 SGDLS, CDR2 YYNGEE. V lost 1 base to trimming and J lost 5 bases, with 3 bases between them. The CDR3 DNA is TGTGCCAGCAGCGTAATGACCGGGGAGCTGTTTTTT. Translating it yields CASSVMTGELFF.

This clonotype was observed many times. The rearrangement uses TRBV12-3 or TRBV12-4 and TRBJ2-7; 9 bases agree with TRBD2. The CDR3 spans 15 residues. After removal of 3 bases from V and 0 bases from J, the junction contained 3 bases not matched to a gene. In nucleotides, the CDR3 is TGTGCCAGCAGTTTGTTTAGCGGGAGCTCCTACGAGCAGTACTTC. Amino acid sequence: CASSLFSGSSYEQYF.

This clonotype was recorded many times. This chain uses TRBV6-2 or TRBV6-3 with TRBJ2-7, with 10 bases identical to TRBD2. The CDR3 has 16 residues. Germline loops: CDR1 MNHEY, CDR2 SVGEGT. The ends lost 2 bases at V and 6 bases at J; junction bases unmatched: 10. The DNA of the CDR3 is TGTGCCAGCAGTTACGGGTCTAGCGGGAGAACGGGCGAGCAGTACTTC. This codes for CASSYGSSGRTGEQYF.

A few counts support this clonotype. The chain joins TRBV18 to TRBJ2-7; D not certain. This CDR3 comprises 13 residues. The V gene's germline CDR1 is KGHSH and CDR2 LQKENI. V was clipped by 3 bases and J by 6 bases, with 12 bases between them. The CDR3: CASSPGKSSEQYF. CDR3 coding DNA: TGTGCCAGCTCACCGGGGAAATCCAGCGAGCAGTACTTC.

This clonotype was detected many times. This chain connects TRBV27 to TRBJ1-5; D is unresolved. V shed 2 bases and J shed 9 bases, with 14 bases lying between them. CDR3 length: 14 residues. The germline V gene has CDR1 MNHEY and CDR2 SMNVEV (reference sequence). DNA for the CDR3: TGTGCCAGCAGTTTAAGGCTGGCCTCGGCGCCCCAGCATTTT. This gives the protein CASSLRLASAPQHF.

The V and J genes are TRBV7-2 and TRBJ2-1; 11 bases are a match to TRBD1. Per germline, CDR1 SGHTA and CDR2 FQGNSA. After removal of 7 bases from V and 5 bases from J, the junction contained 7 bases not matched to a gene. The CDR3 extends over 15 amino acids. The CDR3 is CASTLGQGVHNEQFF. The CDR3 nucleotides are TGTGCCAGCACCCTGGGACAGGGGGTCCACAATGAGCAGTTCTTC.

The chain uses TRBV7-9 and TRBJ2-2, with unresolved D. V dropped 7 bases and J dropped 1 base, with 13 bases sitting between them. Germline V gene data show CDR1 as SEHNR and CDR2 as FQNEAQ (reference sequence). The CDR3 consists of 15 residues. CDR3: CASIGNRMNTGELFF. The CDR3 DNA reads TGTGCCAGCATTGGTAACAGAATGAACACCGGGGAGCTGTTTTTT.

The chain links TRBV20-1 to TRBJ2-7; tentative D call: TRBD1 (5 bases). Per germline, CDR1 DFQATT and CDR2 SNEGSKA (reference sequence). This CDR3 comprises 15 residues. V lost 3 bases to trimming and J lost 6 bases, with 21 bases between them. CDR3 protein: CSARDDVGQLGEQYF. CDR3 bases: TGCAGTGCTAGGGACGACGTGGGGCAGCTAGGCGAGCAGTACTTC.

This clonotype was found many times. The V and J genes are TRBV20-1 and TRBJ2-5; TRBD1 agrees at 8 bases. V lost 6 bases, J lost 4 bases, and 7 bases stayed unmatched. CDR3 length equals 13 residues. Germline CDR1 reads DFQATT; CDR2 reads SNEGSKA (reference sequence). The CDR3, as DNA: TGCAGTGCCCACGACAGGGGCGGAGAGACCCAGTACTTC. This gives the protein CSAHDRGGETQYF.

J is TRBJ2-5 and V is TRBV7-3; D is ambiguous. Trimming took off 5 bases at V and 4 bases at J, with 11 bases between the two ends. The CDR3 totals 13 residues. In germline, CDR1 is SGHTA, CDR2 FQGTGA. CDR3 DNA: TGTGCCAGCAGCATAAATACGGGAGAGACCCAGTACTTC. As protein: CASSINTGETQYF.

Points on this clonotype: A much larger clonotype is one base distant, so this may be a read error. This chain links TRBV28 with TRBJ1-1; D remains ambiguous. The V gene lost 4 bases and the J gene lost 4 bases, with 19 bases spanning the gap. The V gene's germline CDR1 is MDHEN and CDR2 SYDVKM. The CDR3 is 16 residues long. The CDR3 sequence: CASSSFTAAPGTEAFF. The CDR3 DNA follows: TGTGCCAGCAGTTCATTTACTGCAGCACCGGGCACTGAAGCTTTCTTT.

This clonotype was seen only a few times. This chain joins TRBV2 and TRBJ2-2; 12 bases match TRBD2. The CDR3 contains 16 residues. Germline V gene sequence: CDR1 SNHLY, CDR2 FYNNEI. V was clipped by 6 bases and J by 4 bases; unmatched bases: 6. The CDR3 region is CASRSLLAGGTGELFF. The CDR3 DNA sequence: TGTGCCAGCAGGTCACTACTAGCGGGAGGCACCGGGGAGCTGTTTTTT.